These T cell receptor beta chains were read from a single sample in a study of blood T cell repertoires in COVID-19. Measured with immunoSEQ multiplex PCR; TCRdb has only the in-frame clones, and not every one. The top ten hold approximately 14% of the sample, which has 110,000 to 150,000 clones, about four fifths seen once. Sequencing was done on a sample of peripheral blood. These receptors all come from a man older than 75 with acute or convalescent COVID-19. The CDR3 runs from the conserved cysteine through the conserved F or W.

CDR3aa: CASRIDSNEQFF; j_gene: TRBJ2-1; v_gene: TRBV12-3/TRBV12-4
CDR3aa: CASSHLGGSFGAGNTGELFF; j_gene: TRBJ2-2; v_gene: TRBV3-1/TRBV3-2
CDR3aa: CASSLRQGGSTDTQYF; j_gene: TRBJ2-3; v_gene: TRBV7-2
CDR3aa: CATHSGGYEQYF; j_gene: TRBJ2-7; v_gene: TRBV10-2
CDR3aa: CASSTGQALQETQYF; j_gene: TRBJ2-5; v_gene: TRBV7-8
CDR3aa: CASSEEGVGRGRDYGYTF; j_gene: TRBJ1-2; v_gene: TRBV6-1
CDR3aa: CATSRVQGAETNEKLFF; j_gene: TRBJ1-4; v_gene: TRBV15
CDR3aa: CASSLAGGKAPLHF; j_gene: TRBJ1-6; v_gene: TRBV7-2
CDR3aa: CASSLAGDQPQHF; j_gene: TRBJ1-5; v_gene: TRBV7-8
CDR3aa: CATSDSSSGGAGTGELFF; j_gene: TRBJ2-2; v_gene: TRBV24-1
CDR3aa: CASSASQGRTEAFF; j_gene: TRBJ1-1; v_gene: TRBV19
CDR3aa: CASSAELTGELFF; j_gene: TRBJ2-2; v_gene: TRBV6-5
CDR3aa: CAWKPGGTSNQPQHF; j_gene: TRBJ1-5; v_gene: TRBV30
CDR3aa: CASSLRESAGNTIYF; j_gene: TRBJ1-3; v_gene: TRBV4-1
CDR3aa: CASSLDLGAARSGNTIYF; j_gene: TRBJ1-3; v_gene: TRBV5-6
CDR3aa: CASSLFGGGNEQYF; j_gene: TRBJ2-7; v_gene: TRBV3-1/TRBV3-2
CDR3aa: CAIGDRAYQPQHF; j_gene: TRBJ1-5; v_gene: TRBV6-5
CDR3aa: CASAGGSGANVLTF; j_gene: TRBJ2-6; v_gene: TRBV4-2
CDR3aa: CASRASGMHYEQYF; j_gene: TRBJ2-7; v_gene: TRBV27
CDR3aa: CASRPSGTNEKLFF; j_gene: TRBJ1-4; v_gene: TRBV6-5
CDR3aa: CASSPRGGVSGYTF; j_gene: TRBJ1-2; v_gene: TRBV4-2
CDR3aa: CASSRGAGLGEETQYF; j_gene: TRBJ2-5; v_gene: TRBV7-2
CDR3aa: CASSPSIAGDNEQFF; j_gene: TRBJ2-1; v_gene: TRBV7-2
CDR3aa: CASSQDTSNIQYF; j_gene: TRBJ2-4; v_gene: TRBV3-1/TRBV3-2
CDR3aa: CSVGQGANTEAFF; j_gene: TRBJ1-1; v_gene: TRBV29-1
CDR3aa: CASSLFSVQGGGYGYTF; j_gene: TRBJ1-2; v_gene: TRBV28
CDR3aa: CASSETTGRDEQFF; j_gene: TRBJ2-1; v_gene: TRBV5-4
CDR3aa: CASSPDRLAYEQYF; j_gene: TRBJ2-7; v_gene: TRBV7-2
CDR3aa: CASSLFTSGGAVDTQYF; j_gene: TRBJ2-3; v_gene: TRBV5-1
CDR3aa: CASGLAGGLNEQFF; j_gene: TRBJ2-1; v_gene: TRBV5-4
CDR3aa: CATSDSDLSYEQYF; j_gene: TRBJ2-7; v_gene: TRBV24-1